This T cell receptor (beta chain) emerged from a study of technical replicates of blood from a handful of donors. TCRdb's copy holds only in-frame clones and misses some; the assay was immunoSEQ multiplex PCR. The table has approximately 73,000 clones, about 93% seen once. CDR3 size: 14 residues. V shed 4 bases, J shed 5 bases, and the junction held 9 bases outside the gene matches. Germline V lookup: CDR1 SGDLS, CDR2 YYNGEE. This rearrangement joins TRBV9 to TRBJ2-7; 7 bases fit TRBD1. The sequenced sample was T cells isolated from PBMCs. This TCR was sampled from a human donor in good health. CDR3 sequence: CASSTSGTVHEQYF. CDR3 nucleotides: TGTGCCAGCAGCACCTCCGGGACAGTCCACGAGCAGTACTTC.